Presented here are 16 T cell receptor beta chains from one specimen sequenced in a study of T cells in Graves' hyperthyroidism and ophthalmopathy. TCR beta CDR3 regions were amplified from RNA. HTBI primers were the set used in a first-round RT-PCR of the TCR CDR3. Using its own MiXCR run on the multiplex PCR reads, TCRdb lists one record per CDR3 protein. Of some 740,000 distinct CDR3 sequences detected, about 14% appear once; the ten largest clones hold 10% to 13%. The sequenced sample consisted of blood. These receptors were taken from a woman aged 18-35 years with Graves' hyperthyroidism.

This clonotype was counted many times. This chain uses TRBV11-1 with TRBJ2-5; possibly TRBD1 for D (5 bases). Germline values: CDR1 SGHAT, CDR2 FQDESV (reference sequence). This CDR3 is 15 amino acids long. The V and J ends lost 5 bases and 2 bases respectively, with 15 bases between them. CDR3 sequence reads: CASSQDGRVQETQYF. DNA for the CDR3: TGTGCCAGCAGCCAAGACGGCAGGGTACAAGAGACCCAGTACTTC. Full variable domain (missing parts from reference TRBV11-1 and TRBJ2-5): EAEVAQSPRYKITEKSQAVAFWCDPISGHATLYWYRQILGQGPELLVQFQDESVVDDSQLPKDRFSAERLKGVDSTLKIQPAELGDSAMYLCASSQDGRVQETQYFGPGTRLLVL.

This clonotype was seen a handful of times. The genes are TRBV10-3 and TRBJ2-2; D is possibly TRBD2 (6 bases). CDR1 ENHRY and CDR2 SYGVKD come from the germline V gene. The CDR3 has 16 amino acids. V lost 4 bases and J 2 bases, leaving 14 bases between the germline ends. The CDR3 region has the DNA TGTGCCATCAGTGGGGGACTCGCGGGTAACACCGGGGAGCTGTTTTTT. It specifies CAISGGLAGNTGELFF.

V gene TRBV4-1 combines with J gene TRBJ2-3; 8 bases agree with TRBD2. The CDR3 sequence is 16 residues long. The germline gives CDR1 MGHRA, CDR2 YSYEKL. V trimming: 5 bases; J trimming: 3 bases; junction bases outside the gene matches: 10. The CDR3 DNA sequence: TGCGCCAGCAGCACCAGTAGGAAGCGGGAGACAGATACGCAGTATTTT. Translation gives CASSTSRKRETDTQYF.

This clonotype was seen a handful of times. Just one base apart from a much larger clone, this may be a read error. V usage is TRBV11-2 and J usage is TRBJ2-4, with unresolved D. CDR1 and CDR2 from the germline V gene are SGHAT and FQNNGV. The CDR3 runs 15 residues. DNA for the CDR3: TGTGCCAACAGCAATGTAGCATTAGCCAAAAACATTCAGTACTTC. Its protein product is CANSNVALAKNIQYF.

The sample holds a few counts of this clonotype. The V and J genes are TRBV20-1 and TRBJ2-4; TRBD2 might be the D (5 bases). The V gene's germline CDR1 is DFQATT and CDR2 SNEGSKA (reference sequence). Trimming cost V 1 base and J 2 bases, with 6 bases left between them. The CDR3 has 13 residues. The CDR3 sequence is CSARAGSKNIQYF. CDR3 DNA sequence: TGCAGTGCTAGAGCGGGGTCCAAAAACATTCAGTACTTC.

This clonotype has at least ten counts. This rearrangement joins TRBV27 to TRBJ2-7; perhaps TRBD2 as D (6 bases). The ends were cut back, 7 bases at V and 0 bases at J, with 13 bases in the middle. Germline-derived CDR1 and CDR2 are MNHEY and SMNVEV (reference sequence). The CDR3 extends over 14 amino acids. The CDR3 sequence: CASTPLGGSYEQYF. In nucleotides, the CDR3 is TGTGCCAGCACTCCCCTGGGGGGCTCCTACGAGCAGTACTTC.

This chain joins TRBV15 and TRBJ2-3, with TRBD1 matching 8 bases. Germline assignment: CDR1 LNHNV and CDR2 YYDKDF (reference sequence). Trimming removed 9 bases from V and 1 base from J; junction bases left unmatched: 6. The CDR3 is made up of 14 amino acids. The CDR3 loop reads CATRRGRGTDTQYF. The CDR3 region has the DNA TGTGCCACTCGCAGGGGGCGAGGCACAGATACGCAGTATTTT.

This clonotype came up many times. The genes are TRBV12-3 or TRBV12-4 and TRBJ2-7; D might be TRBD1 or TRBD2, each matching 6 bases. Trimming pared 8 bases from V and 0 bases from J, leaving 11 bases between. The CDR3 contains 13 residues. CDR3: CASGRTDSYEQYF. CDR3 nucleotides: TGTGCCAGCGGGAGGACAGACTCCTACGAGCAGTACTTC.

This clonotype was recorded many times. The chain couples TRBV7-3 to TRBJ2-4, with 9 nucleotides matching TRBD1. CDR3 length: 16 residues. V was clipped by 3 bases and J by 5 bases; unmatched bases: 8. Germline V lookup: CDR1 SGHTA, CDR2 FQGTGA. The CDR3 DNA follows: TGTGCCAGCAGCTTGTCCGGGACAGGGCAGCAAAACATTCAGTACTTC. Translated, it gives CASSLSGTGQQNIQYF.

This clonotype was seen ten or more times. The chain couples TRBV7-9 to TRBJ2-3; possible D gene TRBD2, 6 bases. The V end was cut by 0 bases, the J end by 3 bases, with 13 bases between. The germline V gene has CDR1 SEHNR and CDR2 FQNEAQ (reference sequence). The CDR3 is 16 residues long. CDR3 bases: TGTGCCAGCAGCTTAGCTCGGGGGAACCCGACAGATACGCAGTATTTT. Protein sequence: CASSLARGNPTDTQYF.

This chain links TRBV27 with TRBJ2-3, with no clear D. The CDR3 sequence is 16 residues long. The germline CDR1 and CDR2 sequences are MNHEY and SMNVEV (reference sequence). The V end was cut by 0 bases, the J end by 4 bases, with 14 bases between. The CDR3 is CASSLSSTIRADTQYF. The DNA for the CDR3 is TGTGCCAGCAGTTTATCATCGACCATAAGGGCAGATACGCAGTATTTT.

This clonotype has at least ten counts. V and J are TRBV20-1 and TRBJ2-1; TRBD1 aligns across 9 bases. Germline loops: CDR1 DFQATT, CDR2 SNEGSKA (reference sequence). The CDR3 length is 15 residues. Trimming took 5 bases from V and 6 from J; bases not matched to a gene: 11. The CDR3 here is CSAPQAGTGPNEQFF. CDR3 DNA sequence: TGCAGTGCTCCACAGGCGGGGACAGGGCCCAATGAGCAGTTCTTC.

In this sample, this clonotype turned up many times. This rearrangement joins TRBV13 to TRBJ2-7, with 12 bases lining up with TRBD2. CDR1 and CDR2 (germline): PRHDT, FYEKMQ (reference sequence). This CDR3 comprises 15 residues. The junction had 4 bases not matched to a gene; V was cut back by 5 bases and J by 2 bases. CDR3 loop: CASSQWTSGTYEQYF. The CDR3 nucleotides are TGTGCCAGCAGCCAATGGACTAGCGGGACCTACGAGCAGTACTTC.

The CDR3 DNA is TGTGCCTGGAGTGTACGAAGGGGCGGTGGGTACACCGGGGAGCTGTTTTTT. Encoded protein: CAWSVRRGGGYTGELFF. This chain connects TRBV30 to TRBJ2-2; D perhaps matches TRBD1 (5 bases). Trimming took off 0 bases at V and 3 bases at J, with 17 bases between the two ends. This CDR3 has 17 amino acids. Germline CDR1 GTSNPN, CDR2 SVGIG (reference sequence).

This clonotype was picked up a small number of times. The chain carries TRBV12-3 or TRBV12-4 and TRBJ2-2; 8 bases align to TRBD1. The V segment lost 6 bases and the J segment 4 bases; nucleotides outside the gene matches: 4. This CDR3 has 14 amino acids. The CDR3 reads CASRRRGPTGELFF. CDR3 DNA sequence: TGTGCCAGCAGGCGCAGGGGGCCCACCGGGGAGCTGTTTTTT.

Many counts were recorded for this clonotype. The chain couples TRBV2 to TRBJ2-7; D not certain. V was clipped by 2 bases and J by 3 bases, with 11 bases between them. The CDR3 covers 14 residues. CDR1 and CDR2 (germline): SNHLY, FYNNEI. In DNA form, the CDR3 reads TGTGCCAGCAGTGAACCCGAAACAAGCTACGAGCAGTACTTC. Protein sequence: CASSEPETSYEQYF.